This record looks at one T cell receptor (beta chain) sequence and its context. These data come from a study of cytomegalovirus exposure and HLA in healthy donors. The CDR3 is 15 amino acids. Trimming stripped 7 bases from V and 3 bases from J, with 16 bases between. Germline values: CDR1 MDHEN, CDR2 SYDVKM. PCR primers comprised 60 Vbeta and 13 Jbeta primers. Generated by immunoSEQ multiplex PCR, the TCRdb table keeps only in-frame clones and is missing some. This table holds about 160,000 clones, roughly 80% found once. The rearrangement links TRBV28 to TRBJ1-5; a weak D match, TRBD1 (6 bases). Sequencing was performed on PBMCs. The sequence derives from a man aged 50-59 years in good health and CMV-seropositive. The CDR3: CASTPGQGPNQPQHF. The CDR3 DNA reads TGTGCCAGCACCCCCGGCCAGGGGCCCAATCAGCCCCAGCATTTT.